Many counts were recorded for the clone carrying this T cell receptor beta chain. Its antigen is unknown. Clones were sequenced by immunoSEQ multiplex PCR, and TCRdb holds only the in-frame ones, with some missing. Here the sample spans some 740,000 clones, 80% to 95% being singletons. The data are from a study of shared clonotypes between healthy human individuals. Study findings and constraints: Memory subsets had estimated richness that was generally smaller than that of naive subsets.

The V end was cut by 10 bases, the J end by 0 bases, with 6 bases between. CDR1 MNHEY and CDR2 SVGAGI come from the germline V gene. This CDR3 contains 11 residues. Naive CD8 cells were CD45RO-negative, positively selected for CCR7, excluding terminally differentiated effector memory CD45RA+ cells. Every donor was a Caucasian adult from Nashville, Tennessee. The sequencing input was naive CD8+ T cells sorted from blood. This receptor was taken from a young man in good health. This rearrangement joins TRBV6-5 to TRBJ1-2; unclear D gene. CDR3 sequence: CATGTNYGYTF. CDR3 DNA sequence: TGTGCCACTGGAACTAACTATGGCTACACCTTC.